This T cell receptor (beta chain) was profiled in a study of human T cells and chemical hapten exposure. Time point described: patch test 2, 6 weeks after DPC sensitization. Treatment: therapeutic diphenylcyclopropenone sensitization with weekly scalp DPC. Germline V gives CDR1 MNHEY, CDR2 SVGAGI. CDR3 size: 16 residues. Between the trimmed V and J ends, which lost 0 bases and 1 base, there was a span of 10 bases. This clonotype has only a few counts. In the source study's methods: A per-sample median of about 100,000 TCRs was observed, with counts ranging from about 23,224 to 690,600. Using its own MiXCR run on the RACE reads, TCRdb lists one record per CDR3 protein. These V and J calls derive from TCRdb rather than the authors' analysis. The profile covers under 100,000 distinct CDR3 sequences, with 11% appearing a single time and roughly 3% taken by the ten largest.

The material was whole blood, obtained in connection with sensitization to the hapten diphenylcyclopropenone (DPC). The clonotype was recovered from a woman aged 40 to 50 with alopecia areata. Some clones in this sample may be carry-over from other donors' samples. The rearrangement joins TRBV6-5 to TRBJ1-3, with unresolved D. The CDR3 is CASSYSPAPSGNTIYF. The CDR3 nucleotides are TGTGCCAGCAGTTACTCGCCGGCACCGTCTGGAAACACCATATATTTT.